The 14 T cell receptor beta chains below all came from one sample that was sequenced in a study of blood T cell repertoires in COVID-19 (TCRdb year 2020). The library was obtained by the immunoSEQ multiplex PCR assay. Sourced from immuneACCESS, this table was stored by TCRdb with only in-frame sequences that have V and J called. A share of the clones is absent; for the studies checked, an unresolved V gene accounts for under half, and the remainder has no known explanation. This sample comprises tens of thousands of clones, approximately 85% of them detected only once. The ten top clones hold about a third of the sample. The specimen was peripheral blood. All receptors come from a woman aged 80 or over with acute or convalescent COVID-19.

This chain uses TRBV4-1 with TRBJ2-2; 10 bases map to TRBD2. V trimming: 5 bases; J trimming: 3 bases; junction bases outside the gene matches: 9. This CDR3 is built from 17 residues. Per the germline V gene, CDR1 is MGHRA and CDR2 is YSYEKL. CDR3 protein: CASSSGTSVTYTGELFF. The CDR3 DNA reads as TGCGCCAGCAGCTCCGGGACTAGCGTTACCTACACCGGGGAGCTGTTTTTT.

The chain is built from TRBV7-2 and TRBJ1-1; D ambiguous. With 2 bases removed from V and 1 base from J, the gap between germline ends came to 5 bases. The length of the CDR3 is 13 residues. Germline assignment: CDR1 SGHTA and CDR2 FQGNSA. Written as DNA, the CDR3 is TGTGCCAGCAGCTTAACCAGGAACACTGAAGCTTTCTTT. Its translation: CASSLTRNTEAFF.

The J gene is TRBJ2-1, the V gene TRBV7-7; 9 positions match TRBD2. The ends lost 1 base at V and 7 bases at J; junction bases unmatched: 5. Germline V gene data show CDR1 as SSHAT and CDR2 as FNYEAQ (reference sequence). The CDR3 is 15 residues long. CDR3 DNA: TGTGCCAGCAGCTTAGGTGCGGGAGGGCTGAATGAGCAGTTCTTC. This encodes CASSLGAGGLNEQFF.

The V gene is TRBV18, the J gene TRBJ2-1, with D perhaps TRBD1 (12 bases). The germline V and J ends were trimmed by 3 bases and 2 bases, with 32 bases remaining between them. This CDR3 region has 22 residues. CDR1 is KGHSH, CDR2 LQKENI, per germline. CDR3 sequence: CASSPGQGASPSGRSAYNEQFF. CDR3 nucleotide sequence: TGTGCCAGCTCACCGGGACAGGGGGCGAGTCCTAGCGGGAGGTCGGCCTACAATGAGCAGTTCTTC.

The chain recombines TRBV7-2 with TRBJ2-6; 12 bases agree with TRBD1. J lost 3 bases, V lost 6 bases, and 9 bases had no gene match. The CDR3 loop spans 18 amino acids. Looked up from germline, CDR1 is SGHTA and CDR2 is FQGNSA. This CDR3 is CASRIPGQGANGANVLTF. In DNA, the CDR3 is TGTGCCAGCAGAATACCGGGACAGGGGGCGAATGGGGCCAACGTCCTGACTTTC.

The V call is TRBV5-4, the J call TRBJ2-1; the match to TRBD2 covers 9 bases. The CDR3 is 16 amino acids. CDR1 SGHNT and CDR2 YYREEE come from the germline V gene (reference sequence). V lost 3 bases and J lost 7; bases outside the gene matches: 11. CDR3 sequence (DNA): TGTGCCAGCAGCTCGTCGGCGGGAGGGAGGGTAAATGAGCAGTTCTTC. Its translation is CASSSSAGGRVNEQFF.

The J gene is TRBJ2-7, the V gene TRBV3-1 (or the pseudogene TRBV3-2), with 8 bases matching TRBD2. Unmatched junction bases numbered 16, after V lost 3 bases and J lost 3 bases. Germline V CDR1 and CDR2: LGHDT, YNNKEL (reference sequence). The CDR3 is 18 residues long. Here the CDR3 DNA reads TGTGCCAGCAGCCAGGCACCGTGGAGCGCGACTAGCGACTACGAGCAGTACTTC. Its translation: CASSQAPWSATSDYEQYF.

CDR3 coding DNA: TGCGCCAGCAGCCAAGCATCGAACACCGGGGAGCTGTTTTTT. This sequence encodes CASSQASNTGELFF. The J gene is TRBJ2-2, the V gene TRBV5-1; D is uncertain. The CDR3 consists of 14 residues. Germline V lookup: CDR1 SGHRS, CDR2 YFSETQ. V lost 4 bases to trimming and J lost 0 bases, with 7 bases between them.

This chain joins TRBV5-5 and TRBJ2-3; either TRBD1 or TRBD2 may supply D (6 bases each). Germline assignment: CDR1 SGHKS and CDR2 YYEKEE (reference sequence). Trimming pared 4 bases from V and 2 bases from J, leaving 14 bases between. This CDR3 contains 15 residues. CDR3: CASSLGGGITDTQYF. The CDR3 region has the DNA TGTGCCAGCAGCCTGGGGGGCGGAATCACAGATACGCAGTATTTT.

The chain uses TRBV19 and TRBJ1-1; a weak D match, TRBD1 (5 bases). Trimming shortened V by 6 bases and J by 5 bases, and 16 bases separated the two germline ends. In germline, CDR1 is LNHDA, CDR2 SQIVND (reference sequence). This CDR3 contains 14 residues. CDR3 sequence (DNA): TGTGCCAGTAGAGACAGCCTTAAGGTGACTGAAGCTTTCTTT. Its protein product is CASRDSLKVTEAFF.

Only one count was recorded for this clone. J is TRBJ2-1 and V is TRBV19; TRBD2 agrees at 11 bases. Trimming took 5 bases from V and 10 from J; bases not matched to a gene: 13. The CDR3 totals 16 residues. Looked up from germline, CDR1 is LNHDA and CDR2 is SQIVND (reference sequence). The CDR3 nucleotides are TGTGCCAGTAGTCACCGCGGGACTAGCGGTTCTGGAGAGCAGTTCTTC. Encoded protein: CASSHRGTSGSGEQFF.

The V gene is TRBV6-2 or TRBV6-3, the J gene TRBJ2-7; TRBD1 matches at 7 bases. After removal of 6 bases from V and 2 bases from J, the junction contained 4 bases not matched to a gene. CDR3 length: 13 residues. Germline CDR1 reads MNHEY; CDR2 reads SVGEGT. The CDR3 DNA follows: TGTGCCAGCAGCCGACAGGGACCCTACGAGCAGTACTTC. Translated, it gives CASSRQGPYEQYF.

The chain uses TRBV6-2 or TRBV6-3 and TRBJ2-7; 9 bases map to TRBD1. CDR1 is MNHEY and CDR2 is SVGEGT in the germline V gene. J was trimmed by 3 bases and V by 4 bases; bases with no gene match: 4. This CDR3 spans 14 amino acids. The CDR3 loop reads CASSLTGGNYEQYF. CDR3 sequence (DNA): TGTGCCAGCAGTTTAACAGGGGGCAACTACGAGCAGTACTTC.

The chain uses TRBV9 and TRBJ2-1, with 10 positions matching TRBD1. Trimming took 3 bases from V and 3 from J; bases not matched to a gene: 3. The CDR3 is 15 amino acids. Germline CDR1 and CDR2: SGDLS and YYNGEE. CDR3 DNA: TGTGCCAGCAGCGCGGGACAGGGGAACTACAATGAGCAGTTCTTC. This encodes CASSAGQGNYNEQFF. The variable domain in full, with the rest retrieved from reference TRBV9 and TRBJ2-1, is DSGVTQTPKHLITATGQRVTLRCSPRSGDLSVYWYQQSLDQGLQFLIQYYNGEERAKGNILERFSAQQFPDLHSELNLSSLELGDSALYFCASSAGQGNYNEQFFGPGTRLTVL.